In this sample, the clone carrying this T cell receptor beta chain turned up a few times. Its antigen is still unknown. Sample-barcoded 5' priming and a J-beta primer mix drove a second PCR of roughly 6 to 12 cycles. The yield of each sample was at least 2.5 million CDR3-containing paired-end reads. TCRdb redid the calling of the 5' RACE reads with MiXCR, one entry per CDR3 protein. The table shows 730,000 or so distinct CDR3 sequences, with 40% to 45% occurring only once. This sample was taken from a study of blood T cells in healthy people across ages. The wider study: For every two T cells, template switching captured about one barcoded beta molecule.

Overall study findings and caveats: Higher diversity, along with more naive CD4+ cells, distinguished long-lived donors from aged donors. Per million T cells, TCR beta diversity dropped about linearly as age rose.

This receptor was obtained from a woman aged 55-75 years in good health. The sample was blood.

CDR3 protein: CASSPGTNSPLHF. The CDR3 DNA reads as TGTGCCAGCAGTCCCGGGACAAATTCACCCCTCCACTTT. The chain has TRBV12-3 or TRBV12-4 and TRBJ1-6, with D possibly TRBD1 on 6 matching bases. The CDR3 totals 13 residues. Trimming shortened V by 5 bases and J by 7 bases, and 9 bases separated the two germline ends.